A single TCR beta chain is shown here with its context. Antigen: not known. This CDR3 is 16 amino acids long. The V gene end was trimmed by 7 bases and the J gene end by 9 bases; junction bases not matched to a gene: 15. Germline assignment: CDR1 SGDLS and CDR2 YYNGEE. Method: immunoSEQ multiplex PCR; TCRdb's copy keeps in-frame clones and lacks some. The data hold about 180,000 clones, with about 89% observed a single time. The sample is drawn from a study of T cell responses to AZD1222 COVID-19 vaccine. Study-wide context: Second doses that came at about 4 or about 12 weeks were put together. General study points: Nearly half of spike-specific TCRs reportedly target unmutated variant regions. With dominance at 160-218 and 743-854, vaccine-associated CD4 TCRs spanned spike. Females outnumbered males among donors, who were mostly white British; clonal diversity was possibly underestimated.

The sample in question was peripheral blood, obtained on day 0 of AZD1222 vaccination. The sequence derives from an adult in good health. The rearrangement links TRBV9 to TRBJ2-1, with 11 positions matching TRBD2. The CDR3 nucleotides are TGTGCCAGCTCCTTAGGGCTAGCGGGAGGAGCTGGTGAGCAGTTCTTC. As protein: CASSLGLAGGAGEQFF.